This T cell receptor (beta chain) was captured in a study of Tregs in tolerant kidney transplant recipients. V was pared by 5 bases and J by 3 bases, with 6 bases of the junction left unmatched. The CDR3 is 16 amino acids. Germline lookup yields CDR1 LNHDA and CDR2 SQIVND (reference sequence). Unstimulated Tregs (CD4+CD25+CD127-) and CD4+CD25- non-Tregs were sorted from PBMCs. Study-wide findings and caveats: The most relevant donor-specific Treg TCRbeta repertoire apparently came from expansion with activated donor B cells. Few patients were studied, so findings need validation in larger groups.

The table came from immunoSEQ multiplex PCR; TCRdb's copy has only in-frame clones and leaves some out. The sample yields approximately 260,000 clones, about four fifths seen once. With regard to this clone: The antigen is not known.

Sequencing was carried out using CD4+ T cells from blood. The rearrangement uses TRBV19 and TRBJ2-1, with TRBD2 identical over 11 bases. This sequence originates from a human donor in good health. CDR3 in amino acids: CASSETSGSVYNEQFF. CDR3 nucleotide sequence: TGTGCCAGTAGTGAAACTAGCGGGAGCGTCTACAATGAGCAGTTCTTC.